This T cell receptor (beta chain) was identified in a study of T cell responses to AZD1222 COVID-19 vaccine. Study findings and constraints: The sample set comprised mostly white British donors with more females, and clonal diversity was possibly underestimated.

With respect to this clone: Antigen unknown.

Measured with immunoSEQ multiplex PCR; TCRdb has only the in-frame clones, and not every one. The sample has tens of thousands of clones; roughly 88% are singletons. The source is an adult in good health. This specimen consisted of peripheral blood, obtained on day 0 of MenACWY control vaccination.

The CDR3 region is CASSPGTGGLLSGNTIYF. Written as DNA, the CDR3 is TGTGCCAGCAGCCCCGGGACAGGGGGCCTACTTTCTGGAAACACCATATATTTT. The chain uses TRBV5-6 and TRBJ1-3; 12 nucleotides line up with TRBD1. Trimming removed 4 bases from V and 1 base from J; junction bases left unmatched: 9. Germline CDR1 is SGHDT and CDR2 is YYEEEE. This CDR3 contains 18 residues.